Here is one T cell receptor (beta chain) with its context. Its antigen remains unknown. The germline V gene encodes CDR1 ENHRY and CDR2 SYGVKD. CDR3 length equals 16 residues. V shed 2 bases and J shed 5 bases, with 16 bases lying between them. This entry comes from a study of cytomegalovirus exposure and HLA in healthy donors. PCR employed 60 Vbeta and 13 Jbeta primers. Sequencing was performed with immunoSEQ multiplex PCR; in TCRdb, only in-frame clones are kept and a portion is missing. Of tens of thousands of clones listed, around 80% are singletons. Study-wide points: In a later analysis, 15,000 to 20,000 TCR beta sequences were associated with HLA alleles at 0.05 false discovery rate. Prior analysis indicated that the majority of TCR beta V segments exhibited productivity approximately 90% or approximately 30% of the time. The authors later found TCR association rates varying by HLA locus, with DRB1 most and HLA-C fewest.

This sequence originates from a male donor in good health and CMV-seropositive. V usage is TRBV10-3 and J usage is TRBJ1-5; D remains ambiguous. Sample: PBMCs. In nucleotides, the CDR3 is TGTGCCATCAGTGAGGGCTCGGAGGGTCCGGATCAGCCCCAGCATTTT. Protein: CAISEGSEGPDQPQHF.